A single sample is the source of the 11 T cell receptor beta chains below, sequenced in a study of shared clonotypes between healthy human individuals. The naive CD8 population came from CD45RO-negative cells selected for CCR7, without terminally differentiated effector memory CD45RA+ cells. The method was immunoSEQ multiplex PCR; TCRdb's version includes in-frame clones alone and lacks a portion of them. Of under 2,000,000 clones in the sample, about 95% are singletons; the top ten hold more than 0.95%. Sequenced material: naive CD8+ T cells sorted from blood. These receptors all stem from a man between 18 and 29 years old in good health.

This clone was seen once. The J gene is TRBJ1-5, the V gene TRBV10-3; TRBD1 is a possible D gene (5 bases). The germline V gene encodes CDR1 ENHRY and CDR2 SYGVKD. The CDR3 consists of 16 residues. Trimming removed 2 bases at V and 2 bases at J, with 13 bases between. CDR3 sequence: CAISEPSLGGNQPQHF. The CDR3, as DNA: TGTGCCATCAGTGAGCCGAGCCTGGGGGGCAATCAGCCCCAGCATTTT.

J is TRBJ1-5 and V is TRBV19; maybe TRBD1 (5 bases). The CDR3 runs to 14 residues. Germline CDR1 and CDR2: LNHDA and SQIVND (reference sequence). V lost 3 bases and J 3 bases, leaving 9 bases between the germline ends. Written as DNA, the CDR3 is TGTGCCAGTAGTATTCCAGGGTACAATCAGCCCCAGCATTTT. This gives the protein CASSIPGYNQPQHF.

The chain recombines TRBV10-3 with TRBJ2-1; the D gene is possibly TRBD1 (5 bases). The germline V gene has CDR1 ENHRY and CDR2 SYGVKD. CDR3 size: 11 residues. The germline V and J ends were trimmed by 8 bases and 10 bases, with 12 bases remaining between them. The CDR3 spells CAIGGHGEQFF. The DNA of the CDR3 is TGTGCCATCGGCGGACACGGGGAGCAGTTCTTC.

The V and J genes are TRBV7-9 and TRBJ2-3, with a weak D call TRBD1 (6 bases). Germline loops: CDR1 SEHNR, CDR2 FQNEAQ (reference sequence). The CDR3 sequence is 13 residues long. The V and J ends lost 10 bases and 2 bases respectively, with 13 bases between them. CDR3 nucleotide sequence: TGTGCCACCTGGGGGCACTCCACAGATACGCAGTATTTT. Its translation: CATWGHSTDTQYF.

The rearrangement joins TRBV9 to TRBJ1-2; 9 nucleotides align to TRBD1. The CDR3 is 15 residues long. Unmatched junction bases numbered 12, after V lost 4 bases and J lost 8 bases. Germline V gives CDR1 SGDLS, CDR2 YYNGEE. The CDR3 sequence is CASSPPRQGVEGYTF. CDR3 bases: TGTGCCAGCAGCCCCCCTAGACAGGGGGTCGAGGGCTACACCTTC.

The chain couples TRBV5-6 to TRBJ1-1, with 7 bases aligning to TRBD1. The CDR3 has 15 amino acids. Germline loops: CDR1 SGHDT, CDR2 YYEEEE. Losses at the gene ends were 6 bases for V and 0 bases for J; bases not matched to a gene: 8. CDR3 sequence reads: CASTYTTGLNTEAFF. The CDR3 DNA reads as TGTGCCAGCACCTATACGACAGGGTTGAACACTGAAGCTTTCTTT.

This clone appeared a single time. This chain links TRBV6-5 with TRBJ2-3; TRBD1 matches at 10 bases. CDR3 size: 13 residues. The trim removed 6 bases at V and 5 bases at J, leaving 2 bases unmatched. Germline V gives CDR1 MNHEY, CDR2 SVGAGI. The DNA for the CDR3 is TGTGCCAGCAGGGACAGGGGGTTAGATACGCAGTATTTT. Its protein is CASRDRGLDTQYF.

The rearrangement joins TRBV29-1 to TRBJ1-2; D is unresolved. Trimming removed 2 bases from V and 4 bases from J, with 17 bases in between. The CDR3 covers 15 residues. CDR1 is SQVTM, CDR2 ANQGSEA, per germline. CDR3 DNA: TGCAGCGTTGAACCTGCGGTCGGGCAAATCTATGGCTACACCTTC. Residues: CSVEPAVGQIYGYTF.

The chain is built from TRBV27 and TRBJ1-5; D gene uncertain. From germline, CDR1 is MNHEY and CDR2 SMNVEV (reference sequence). The CDR3 totals 15 residues. V was clipped by 3 bases and J by 7 bases, with 16 bases between them. The CDR3 here is CASSLTRPAAQPQHF. Written as DNA, the CDR3 is TGTGCCAGCAGTTTGACCCGTCCCGCTGCCCAGCCCCAGCATTTT.

Notes on this clone: Other DNA sequences in the sample encode the same CDR3. This chain connects TRBV6-5 to TRBJ2-3; D is unresolved. There are 14 residues in the CDR3. The V gene's germline CDR1 is MNHEY and CDR2 SVGAGI. V was pared by 0 bases and J by 3 bases, with 7 bases between. CDR3 sequence reads: CASSYSSGTDTQYF. In DNA, the CDR3 is TGTGCCAGCAGTTACTCGAGTGGGACAGATACGCAGTATTTT.

This chain joins TRBV29-1 and TRBJ2-3; D may be TRBD2 (5 bases). Germline lookup yields CDR1 SQVTM and CDR2 ANQGSEA. Trimming removed 6 bases from V and 2 bases from J, with 21 bases in between. This CDR3 is 16 amino acids long. CDR3 region: CSVDTALEAATDTQYF. In DNA form, the CDR3 reads TGCAGCGTCGACACGGCCCTGGAGGCGGCCACAGATACGCAGTATTTT.